The sample holds many counts of the clone carrying this T cell receptor beta chain. The antigen is unknown. This sample was taken from a study of T cells in Graves' hyperthyroidism and ophthalmopathy. RNA transcripts gave rise to amplified TCR beta CDR3 regions. HTBI primers were employed in a first-round RT-PCR of the TCR CDR3. TCRdb reprocessed the multiplex PCR reads via MiXCR and lists one record per CDR3 protein. The sample has some 440,000 distinct CDR3 sequences, around a sixth seen once. Absence of ophthalmopathy progression within 18 months defined stable Graves' hyperthyroidism. Uncontrolled infections, other autoimmune diseases, pregnancy or lactation led to exclusion of patients. Together with thyroid ultrasound, orbital computed tomography, serum thyroxine and TRAb, clinical symptoms were used for diagnoses. J lost 1 base, V lost 1 base, and 8 bases had no gene match. The CDR3 contains 19 residues. The germline V gene has CDR1 LGHDT and CDR2 YNNKEL (reference sequence).

Overall study results and limits: Ophthalmopathy was identified by the model a median 6.5 months ahead of onset.

This sequence originates from a young woman with Graves' hyperthyroidism. Specimen: blood. The chain combines TRBV3-1 with TRBJ2-1; 12 bases agree with TRBD2. CDR3: CASSQGLAGDRFSYNEQFF. In nucleotides, the CDR3 is TGTGCCAGCAGCCAAGGACTAGCGGGAGACCGTTTTTCCTACAATGAGCAGTTCTTC.